The clone carrying this T cell receptor (beta chain) has just a few counts. These data belong to a study of identical twins. TCRdb itself ran the 5' RACE reads through MiXCR, one entry per CDR3 protein. Of roughly 290,000 distinct CDR3 sequences in the sample, under 9% were seen once. CDR3 length: 14 amino acids. Per the germline V gene, CDR1 is MDHEN and CDR2 is SYDVKM. Trimming pared 2 bases from V and 2 bases from J, leaving 7 bases between. These data also featured in a second study, about yellow fever vaccine responses in identical twins.

The sequencing sample was made of memory (CD45RO+) T cells sorted from blood. The V and J genes are TRBV28 and TRBJ1-5, with a weak D call TRBD1 (6 bases). The receptor comes from a woman aged 18-29 years in good health. Here the CDR3 reads CASSLGQRNQPQHF. As DNA, the CDR3 is TGTGCCAGCAGTTTAGGACAGCGCAATCAGCCCCAGCATTTT.